These T cell receptor beta chains were read from a single sample in a study of blood T cell repertoires in COVID-19. Produced via immunoSEQ multiplex PCR; TCRdb's table is partial and in-frame only. The sample consists of tens of thousands of clones, approximately 70% of them appearing once. The sample consisted of peripheral blood. The receptor set was obtained from an elderly man with acute or convalescent COVID-19. The CDR3 runs from the conserved cysteine through the conserved F or W. A D gene is named only where the DNA matches it firmly. Size tells how often a clone was seen (once, few, many) or the class of an expanded clone, and some rows leave it out.

D gene,clone size,V gene,J gene,CDR3 protein,CDR3 DNA
TRBD2,.,TRBV30,TRBJ2-5,CAGRLAGGETQYF,TGTGCCGGAAGACTAGCGGGAGGAGAGACCCAGTACTTC
TRBD1,.,TRBV19,TRBJ2-7,CASLWTGRSYEQYF,TGTGCCAGCCTCTGGACAGGGCGCTCCTACGAGCAGTACTTC
.,.,TRBV4-2,TRBJ2-5,CASSQAVKSVTQYF,TGTGCCAGCAGCCAAGCGGTAAAGTCCGTGACCCAGTACTTC
TRBD2,few,TRBV27,TRBJ2-7,CASSSGRILNEQYF,TGTGCCAGCAGTAGCGGGAGGATTCTGAACGAGCAGTACTTC
.,.,TRBV12-2,TRBJ2-7,CASRPTGHSYEQYF,TGTGCAAGTCGCCCTACGGGTCATTCCTACGAGCAGTACTTC
.,.,TRBV6-5,TRBJ2-1,CASSYEVQGNNEQFF,TGTGCCAGCAGTTACGAGGTTCAGGGAAACAATGAGCAGTTCTTC
.,.,TRBV12-3/TRBV12-4,TRBJ1-3,CASRRDSGNTIYF,TGTGCCAGCAGGCGAGATTCTGGAAACACCATATATTTT
TRBD2,.,TRBV4-1,TRBJ2-5,CASSPRGTSGRAETQYF,TGCGCCAGCAGCCCCAGGGGGACTAGCGGGAGGGCGGAGACCCAGTACTTC
TRBD1,few,TRBV6-5,TRBJ1-1,CASTRDRGTPEAFF,TGTGCCAGCACACGGGACAGGGGTACCCCTGAAGCTTTCTTT
TRBD2,once,TRBV28,TRBJ2-1,CASSPATSGSNEQFF,TGTGCCAGCAGCCCTGCGACTAGCGGGAGCAATGAGCAGTTCTTC
TRBD2,.,TRBV10-3,TRBJ2-5,CAISSGTSGQETQYF,TGTGCCATCAGCTCCGGGACTAGCGGCCAAGAGACCCAGTACTTC
.,.,TRBV7-6,TRBJ2-3,CASSRQGRSTDTQYF,TGTGCCAGCAGCCGGCAGGGAAGGAGCACAGATACGCAGTATTTT
TRBD1,.,TRBV28,TRBJ2-7,CASSLRQGSYEQYF,TGTGCCAGCAGTTTAAGACAGGGGTCCTACGAGCAGTACTTC
TRBD1,.,TRBV5-8,TRBJ1-4,CASSRTGARGEKLFF,TGTGCCAGCAGTCGTACAGGGGCCCGGGGAGAGAAACTGTTTTTT
.,.,TRBV21-1,TRBJ2-3,CASSRDSSTDTQYF,TGTGCCAGCAGCAGGGACTCCAGCACAGATACGCAGTATTTT
.,.,TRBV29-1,TRBJ2-3,CSVSRGGTDTQYF,TGCAGCGTTAGCAGGGGAGGCACAGATACGCAGTATTTT
TRBD1,.,TRBV19,TRBJ1-1,CASVRDRSLLSTEAFF,TGTGCCAGTGTCCGGGACAGGTCCCTTTTGTCCACTGAAGCTTTCTTT
.,.,TRBV24-1,TRBJ1-4,CATSGLVRDTLEKLFF,TGTGCCACCAGTGGCCTGGTCCGGGACACCCTGGAGAAACTGTTTTTT
.,.,TRBV29-1,TRBJ1-3,CSVETFGNTIYF,TGCAGCGTTGAAACATTTGGAAACACCATATATTTT
TRBD2,.,TRBV28,TRBJ2-1,CASSLSPFSGSSYNEQFF,TGTGCCAGCAGTTTATCCCCTTTTAGCGGGAGCTCCTACAATGAGCAGTTCTTC
.,few,TRBV7-9,TRBJ2-1,CASSLRQREQFF,TGTGCCAGCAGCTTACGTCAGCGAGAGCAGTTCTTC
TRBD1,.,TRBV18,TRBJ2-7,CASSSDRASYEQYF,TGTGCCAGCTCATCCGACAGGGCCTCCTACGAGCAGTACTTC
TRBD2,.,TRBV7-2,TRBJ2-3,CASSLALAGGPHTQYF,TGTGCCAGCAGCTTAGCGCTAGCGGGAGGGCCACATACGCAGTATTTT
.,.,TRBV18,TRBJ1-1,CASSPPMRGGGTEAFF,TGTGCCAGCTCACCGCCTATGAGGGGCGGGGGCACTGAAGCTTTCTTT
.,once,TRBV7-9,TRBJ1-1,CASSRRQNTEAFF,TGTGCCAGCAGCAGACGACAGAACACTGAAGCTTTCTTT
TRBD1,.,TRBV4-3,TRBJ1-4,CASSQGVGGTNEKLFF,TGCGCCAGCAGCCAAGGGGTAGGGGGCACTAATGAAAAACTGTTTTTT